This note documents a single T cell receptor beta chain sequence. Original processing methods: The authors estimated nucleated cell counts from reference gene primer amplification. Clones were read by immunoSEQ multiplex PCR, and TCRdb kept only the in-frame ones, dropping some. V and J calls plus clone size are reproduced from that table; the DNA served to infer D and trimming. The data show more than 300,000 clones, approximately 91% seen once. This entry is derived from a study of blood T cell repertoires in COVID-19. Looked up from germline, CDR1 is MNHEY and CDR2 is SVGAGI. Trimming pared 5 bases from V and 2 bases from J, leaving 14 bases between. This CDR3 contains 15 residues.

This clonotype was obtained from a woman aged 40 to 49 who had been exposed to COVID-19. The rearrangement joins TRBV6-5 to TRBJ2-3, with D hard to call. Sequenced material: PBMCs or T cells enriched from blood (not recorded which). The CDR3 spells CASSILAVSTDTQYF. CDR3 DNA: TGTGCCAGCAGTATCTTGGCGGTCTCCACAGATACGCAGTATTTT.